The next 8 T cell receptor beta chains were all read from a single sample in a study of response to subunit inactivated influenza vaccine. From the RT-PCR reads, TCRdb called clonotypes with MiXCR, one entry per CDR3 protein. This table holds more than 150,000 distinct CDR3 sequences, about 9.3% found once. The starting material was non-naive T cells sorted from PBMCs, obtained on the day of vaccination. The receptors come from a man between 50 and 59 years old who received an inactivated influenza vaccine.

This clonotype was found many times. The chain combines TRBV6-2 or TRBV6-3 with TRBJ1-2, with D unresolved. CDR3 length: 13 residues. In germline, CDR1 is MNHEY, CDR2 SVGEGT. V was cut by 6 bases and J by 2 bases, with 10 bases left in between. The CDR3 DNA is TGTGCCAGCAGCGCTACATCAAACTATGGCTACACCTTC. This gives the protein CASSATSNYGYTF.

The chain links TRBV4-3 to TRBJ2-2; 11 bases are shared with TRBD2. Trimming cost V 0 bases and J 3 bases; bases outside gene matches: 9. This CDR3 contains 19 residues. Germline CDR1 is LGHNA and CDR2 is YSLEER. This CDR3 is CASSQEPRTSGGYTGELFF. The CDR3 bases are TGCGCCAGCAGCCAAGAGCCCCGTACTAGCGGGGGTTACACCGGGGAGCTGTTTTTT.

This clonotype showed up just a few times. The rearrangement uses TRBV24-1 and TRBJ1-6; TRBD1 aligns across 7 bases. Germline V gene sequence: CDR1 KGHDR, CDR2 SFDVKD. The CDR3 sequence is 19 residues long. V shed 3 bases, J shed 0 bases, and the junction held 10 bases outside the gene matches. CDR3 in amino acids: CATSDGTAILYSYNSPLHF. The CDR3 DNA sequence: TGTGCCACCAGTGATGGGACAGCTATACTTTACTCCTATAATTCACCCCTCCACTTT.

This clonotype was seen only a few times. The chain uses TRBV9 and TRBJ2-1, with a possible D match to TRBD2 (5 bases). Trimming took 0 bases from V and 0 from J, leaving 10 bases between them. Per germline, CDR1 SGDLS and CDR2 YYNGEE. The CDR3 is 16 residues long. CDR3 sequence reads: CASSVVGVASYNEQFF. The CDR3 DNA is TGTGCCAGCAGCGTAGTCGGGGTGGCCTCCTACAATGAGCAGTTCTTC. The full variable domain, rest sourced from reference TRBV9 and TRBJ2-1, is DSGVTQTPKHLITATGQRVTLRCSPRSGDLSVYWYQQSLDQGLQFLIQYYNGEERAKGNILERFSAQQFPDLHSELNLSSLELGDSALYFCASSVVGVASYNEQFFGPGTRLTVL.

This clonotype has a handful of counts. The chain combines TRBV18 with TRBJ1-2; D gene uncertain. V shed 3 bases and J shed 6 bases, with 11 bases lying between them. CDR1 and CDR2 from the germline V gene are KGHSH and LQKENI. The CDR3 extends over 13 amino acids. CDR3: CASSPPNSHGYTF. In DNA, the CDR3 is TGTGCCAGCTCACCTCCCAATTCCCATGGCTACACCTTC.

V gene TRBV7-2 combines with J gene TRBJ2-5; either TRBD1 or TRBD2 may fit D (5 bases each). The V gene lost 6 bases and the J gene lost 7 bases, with 27 bases spanning the gap. The CDR3 loop spans 17 amino acids. Germline assignment: CDR1 SGHTA and CDR2 FQGNSA. This chain's CDR3 is CASSSFATARGLGTQYF. The CDR3 nucleotides read TGTGCCAGCAGTTCCTTCGCAACGGCCCGGGGCTTGGGGACCCAGTACTTC.

The chain is built from TRBV7-8 and TRBJ2-1, with TRBD2 identical over 7 bases. The CDR3 totals 17 residues. Germline V lookup: CDR1 SGHVS, CDR2 FQNEAQ. After removal of 1 base from V and 4 bases from J, the junction contained 10 bases not matched to a gene. CDR3: CASSLEGETSPYNEQFF. DNA for the CDR3: TGTGCCAGCAGCTTAGAAGGAGAGACTAGCCCTTACAATGAGCAGTTCTTC.

This clonotype was recorded a few times. The rearrangement joins TRBV5-1 to TRBJ1-2; 7 bases match TRBD1. Losses at the gene ends were 4 bases for V and 2 bases for J; bases not matched to a gene: 11. Germline-derived CDR1 and CDR2 are SGHRS and YFSETQ. The CDR3 covers 16 residues. The CDR3 here is CASSPDRDSINYGYTF. The CDR3 coding sequence is TGCGCCAGCAGCCCGGACCGGGACAGCATCAACTATGGCTACACCTTC.